This T cell receptor beta chain was sequenced during a study of T cell responses to AZD1222 COVID-19 vaccine (dated by TCRdb to about 2021). Concerning the study at large: A total of about 230 trial participants underwent TCR sequencing, of whom about 200 received two doses of AZD1222 and some 25 received two doses of the MenACWY control vaccine. Trial participants were enrolled into age subgroups of 18-55, 56-69 and 70-plus years, which contained about 150, 27 and 61 TCR-sequenced participants, respectively. Beyond this particular receptor, the publication reports: Reportedly, close to half of the unique spike-specific TCRs recognized epitopes lying outside the regions that are mutated in the B.1.351 and B.1.1.7 variants. A significant rise in spike-specific TCR breadth and depth was observed after two AZD1222 doses relative to day 0 and relative to MenACWY recipients. Conclusions about previously exposed vaccinees are limited, since just five to seven AZD1222 recipients were seropositive for SARS-CoV-2 at baseline. Participants were mostly white British and included more females than males, and it was suggested by the authors that clonal diversity may have been underestimated. The 56-69-year group was small, and its depth increase did not reach significance, likely because of low power. Vaccine-associated CD4 TCRs spanned the whole spike protein, with dominant responses in regions 160-218 and 743-854. No day 14 peak-response samples were available, so repertoires were characterized only after the peak T cell response.

From its cysteine to its phenylalanine, the CDR3 spans 18 amino acids. Only the CDR3 DNA is retained, 54 bases long and in frame from the first base. Looking up the germline V gene yields CDR1 SGHTA and CDR2 FQGNSA. Trimming takes 5 bases from V and 0 bases from J, and the germline ends sit 20 bases apart. The sample's time point label, in plain terms: about 28 days (+/-7) after the second vaccine dose. AZD1222 recipients whose second dose came at about 4 weeks and those whose second dose came at about 12 weeks were combined into one group, since spike-specific TCR depth and breadth did not differ between the two schedules. The vaccinee samples were drawn from two UK trials, COV001 and COV002, one of which was a single-blind randomized controlled phase 2/3 trial testing AZD1222 (ChAdOx1 nCoV-19) in healthy adults. For TCRbeta chain sequencing, PBMC samples from trial participants were taken at day 0 and at day 28 after the second dose.

As concerns this clone: Its antigen remains undetermined. Base qualities were left out, and no much larger clone turns up one base away.

The CDR3 regions of human TCRbeta chains were subjected to immunosequencing. Under the source paper's analysis protocol: TCRs in the repertoires were compared against a reference library of SARS-CoV-2-specific TCRs that had been generated with the MIRA antigen-specificity platform. Breadth was defined as the fraction of unique TCRs that were SARS-CoV-2-associated. Depth was defined as the fraction of total T cells that were SARS-CoV-2-associated. Each spike-specific TCR was assigned to its reactive spike region and to a CD4 or CD8 class using the MIRA data. Log10-transformed breadth and depth values were compared by one-way ANOVA with Sidak's multiple comparisons tests. TCRdb carries this immuneACCESS record with in-frame sequences only. Its versions omit some clonotypes, under half of them owing to an unresolved V gene in the studies checked, with the rest unexplained. The V and J calls and clone size were taken over from that table, and D and trimming were inferred from the DNA. For this sample there are about 31,000 clones; 70% to 90% appear just once. The biggest ten clones account for less than 15% of the sample.

The sequence joins TRBV7-2 to TRBJ1-3; the D gene is not confidently resolved. The TCR was taken from an adult who received the AZD1222 COVID-19 vaccine. The source was peripheral blood, collected 28 days after the second AZD1222 dose. The CDR3 region: CASSIHRSGPTSGNTIYF. The nucleotide sequence is given as TGTGCCAGCAGCATACACCGATCAGGCCCTACCTCTGGAAACACCATATATTTT.